This entry describes one TCR beta chain. Its target is not known. These data are taken from a study of CD8+CD57+ T cells in acquired aplastic anemia. About the research overall: DNA recovered from sorted CD4+ and CD8+ cells had a mean of approximately 3.2 ug.

Sequenced patients had shown CD8+CD57+ cell expansion by flow cytometry. Prior therapy had not been administered to any patient at the time of blood sampling. According to the study, genomic DNA was the template for TCR beta VDJ and CDR3 profiling. MiXCR, run by TCRdb on the reads, gives a single entry per CDR3 protein. The sample records approximately 250,000 distinct CDR3 sequences, around 82% being singletons. Germline values: CDR1 SGHVS, CDR2 FNYEAQ. The CDR3 extends over 18 amino acids. Trimming stripped 4 bases from V and 4 bases from J, with 26 bases between. Findings and caveats of the study: In CD8+ cells, Simpson's diversity showed no significant difference between patients and controls. Around 30 sequences, all CD8+ CDR3, were shared between patients and controls.

Material: sorted CD4+, CD8+, or CD8+CD57+ T cells (not recorded which) from PBMCs. The chain couples TRBV7-6 to TRBJ2-7; TRBD1 or TRBD2 may be the D gene (5 bases each). The sequence was obtained from a human donor with aplastic anemia. CDR3 loop: CASSSHPGSEAFFYEQYV. The CDR3 bases are TGTGCCAGCAGCTCCCATCCAGGGAGTGAAGCTTTCTTTTACGAGCAGTACGTC.